A single sample is the source of the 20 T cell receptor beta chains below, sequenced in a study of CD8+ T cells in alopecia areata. RNA extraction was followed by reverse transcription into cDNA, which acted as the sequencing template. Libraries were prepared by immunoSEQ multiplex PCR; TCRdb keeps only in-frame clonotypes and omits some of them. The sample records 200,000 to 250,000 clones, more than 45% being singletons. The sample here was CD4+ T cells sorted from blood, taken at week 0. The source of these receptors is a human donor with alopecia areata.

This clone showed up many times. The chain carries TRBV23-1 and TRBJ1-1; D remains ambiguous. TRBV23-1 is placed among ORFs of uncertain function. The CDR3 consists of 15 residues. Trimming took off 10 bases at V and 3 bases at J, with 21 bases between the two ends. CDR3 DNA: TGCGCCACCAATACCACCCTCTACCGGGACACTGAAGCTTTCTTT. Its translation is CATNTTLYRDTEAFF.

The rearrangement links TRBV7-2 to TRBJ2-5; D uncertain. Germline values: CDR1 SGHTA, CDR2 FQGNSA. The V and J ends lost 0 bases and 7 bases respectively, with 12 bases between them. The CDR3 is 14 residues long. CDR3 loop: CASSLALPSGTQYF. In DNA, the CDR3 is TGTGCCAGCAGCTTAGCGCTCCCTTCAGGGACCCAGTACTTC.

This clone appeared once. The rearrangement links TRBV29-1 to TRBJ1-2, with D tentatively TRBD1 (6 bases). Per germline, CDR1 SQVTM and CDR2 ANQGSEA. V shed 8 bases and J shed 8 bases, with 9 bases lying between them. The CDR3 has 9 residues. The CDR3 loop is CSLGGGYTF. CDR3 nucleotides: TGCAGCTTGGGGGGCGGCTACACCTTC. Full variable domain (remainder filled in from reference TRBV29-1 and TRBJ1-2): SAVISQKPSRDICQRGTSLTIQCQVDSQVTMMFWYRQQPGQSLTLIATANQGSEATYESGFVIDKFPISRPNLTFSTLTVSNMSPEDSSIYLCSLGGGYTFGSGTRLTVV.

This clone was recorded once. The chain recombines TRBV2 with TRBJ1-5; 7 bases line up with TRBD1. Germline V gives CDR1 SNHLY, CDR2 FYNNEI. V lost 7 bases, J lost 5 bases, and 8 bases stayed unmatched. The CDR3 sequence is 14 residues long. CDR3 nucleotides: TGTGCCAGCATGGCCGGACAGGTCCATCAGCCCCAGCATTTT. Amino acids: CASMAGQVHQPQHF.

The chain links TRBV9 to TRBJ1-1; the D is unclear. This CDR3 region has 15 residues. The germline V gene encodes CDR1 SGDLS and CDR2 YYNGEE. Trimming took off 4 bases at V and 1 base at J, with 14 bases between the two ends. The CDR3 DNA reads as TGTGCCAGCAGCCCAGGCCCTGACGGGAACACTGAAGCTTTCTTT. Amino acid sequence: CASSPGPDGNTEAFF. Full variable domain (outside the CDR3, taken from reference TRBV9 and TRBJ1-1): DSGVTQTPKHLITATGQRVTLRCSPRSGDLSVYWYQQSLDQGLQFLIQYYNGEERAKGNILERFSAQQFPDLHSELNLSSLELGDSALYFCASSPGPDGNTEAFFGQGTRLTVV.

Comment on this clone: Compared with germline, one end of the junction differs, possibly owing to a read error. The chain recombines TRBV29-1 with TRBJ1-1; TRBD1 is a possible D gene (5 bases). The CDR3 length is 13 residues. Germline V gene data show CDR1 as SQVTM and CDR2 as ANQGSEA. In nucleotides, the CDR3 is TGCAGCGTCGAAGGGGCTATGAACACTGAAGCTTTCTTT. Amino acids: CSVEGAMNTEAFF.

The rearrangement joins TRBV29-1 to TRBJ2-5; D unresolved. Trimming pared 5 bases from V and 5 bases from J, leaving 18 bases between. The length of the CDR3 is 14 residues. Germline V gene data show CDR1 as SQVTM and CDR2 as ANQGSEA. The CDR3, as DNA: TGCAGCGTTTTTGGGTTTGACACTCACGAGACCCAGTACTTC. Protein: CSVFGFDTHETQYF.

J is TRBJ2-1 and V is TRBV30; D is perhaps TRBD2 (5 bases). This CDR3 is built from 14 residues. The V and J ends lost 8 bases and 7 bases respectively, with 21 bases between them. Germline-derived CDR1 and CDR2 are GTSNPN and SVGIG (reference sequence). The CDR3 nucleotides read TGTGCCCTGGAGGTGACTACCTCCCTTAATGAGCAGTTCTTC. Its protein is CALEVTTSLNEQFF.

This sequence joins TRBV11-2 and TRBJ2-3; no firm D call. The CDR3 extends over 13 amino acids. The germline V and J ends were trimmed by 3 bases and 2 bases, with 6 bases remaining between them. Germline lookup yields CDR1 SGHAT and CDR2 FQNNGV. CDR3 bases: TGTGCCAGCAGCTTCCAGCCCACAGATACGCAGTATTTT. Residues: CASSFQPTDTQYF.

CDR3 nucleotide sequence: TGCGCCAGCAGCAGGTGGGCGACCGGGACTAGCACAGATACGCAGTATTTT. This codes for CASSRWATGTSTDTQYF. The chain couples TRBV5-1 to TRBJ2-3; possibly TRBD2 for D (6 bases). The ends were cut back, 4 bases at V and 0 bases at J, with 18 bases in the middle. The CDR3 runs 17 residues. Germline values: CDR1 SGHRS, CDR2 YFSETQ.

This clone has only a few counts. The V call is TRBV10-3, the J call TRBJ2-5; D is ambiguous. CDR1 and CDR2 (germline): ENHRY, SYGVKD. The length of the CDR3 is 14 residues. Trimming stripped 10 bases from V and 3 bases from J, with 18 bases between. This CDR3 is CATTGIGREETQYF. In nucleotides, the CDR3 is TGTGCCACCACCGGTATCGGACGGGAAGAGACCCAGTACTTC.

The gene calls are TRBV28 and TRBJ1-5; unclear D gene. CDR1 MDHEN and CDR2 SYDVKM come from the germline V gene. V lost 4 bases to trimming and J lost 3 bases, with 13 bases between them. The CDR3 is made up of 15 amino acids. CDR3 sequence reads: CASSYQTRANQPQHF. The CDR3 nucleotides read TGTGCCAGCAGTTACCAAACAAGGGCCAATCAGCCCCAGCATTTT.

The chain couples TRBV25-1 to TRBJ1-2, with a weak D call TRBD1 (6 bases). Germline-derived CDR1 and CDR2 are MGHDK and SYGVNS. This CDR3 spans 16 amino acids. Trimming took off 1 base at V and 6 bases at J, with 18 bases between the two ends. CDR3 in amino acids: CASSESKGIQGHGYTF. CDR3 nucleotide sequence: TGTGCCAGCAGTGAATCGAAAGGGATCCAGGGGCATGGCTACACCTTC.

V and J are TRBV11-2 and TRBJ1-1; the D is unclear. Between the trimmed V and J ends, which lost 0 bases and 1 base, there was a span of 12 bases. Germline V gene lookup returns CDR1 SGHAT and CDR2 FQNNGV. The CDR3 loop spans 16 amino acids. The CDR3 coding sequence is TGTGCCAGCAGCTTAGATGGGCGAGGCGGGAACACTGAAGCTTTCTTT. Translated, it gives CASSLDGRGGNTEAFF.

In the case of this clone: An end of the junction differs from the germline gene, which may be a read error. This sequence joins TRBV30 and TRBJ2-2; D is ambiguous. The CDR3 contains 11 residues. Germline V gene sequence: CDR1 GTSNPN, CDR2 SVGIG (reference sequence). The CDR3 spells CAWGVTGELFF. CDR3 DNA sequence: TGTGCCTGGGGTGTGACCGGGGAGCTGTTTTTT.

V gene TRBV30 combines with J gene TRBJ1-5; D uncertain. Germline lookup yields CDR1 GTSNPN and CDR2 SVGIG (reference sequence). The CDR3 spans 13 residues. The V end lost 2 bases, the J end lost 4 bases, and 9 bases lay between the germline ends. The CDR3 protein is CAWSLSGNQPQHF. As DNA, the CDR3 is TGTGCCTGGAGTTTAAGTGGTAATCAGCCCCAGCATTTT.

V is TRBV25-1 and J is TRBJ2-3, with 9 nucleotides matching TRBD1. V shed 5 bases and J 1 base; nucleotides not matched to a gene: 7. The CDR3 loop spans 16 amino acids. Per germline, CDR1 MGHDK and CDR2 SYGVNS. DNA of the CDR3: TGTGCCAGCAGTTTAGGGACAGGGTTCGGCACAGATACGCAGTATTTT. Encoded protein: CASSLGTGFGTDTQYF.

This clone was observed a single time. The rearrangement uses TRBV11-2 and TRBJ2-7; D might be TRBD1 (5 bases). The CDR3 covers 14 residues. CDR1 SGHAT and CDR2 FQNNGV come from the germline V gene. V was trimmed by 5 bases and J by 6 bases, leaving 17 bases between them. The CDR3 DNA reads as TGTGCCAGCAGCCCTGCCAGCCCAGGGCGCGAGCAGTACTTC. Protein sequence: CASSPASPGREQYF.

CDR3 loop: CASSSIGRDRNTQYF. In DNA form, the CDR3 reads TGTGCCAGCAGTTCCATAGGCAGGGATCGGAATACGCAGTATTTT. The rearrangement joins TRBV27 to TRBJ2-3; D is perhaps TRBD1 (5 bases). The CDR3 contains 15 residues. Germline CDR1 and CDR2: MNHEY and SMNVEV (reference sequence). Between the trimmed V and J ends, which lost 4 bases and 7 bases, there was a span of 18 bases.

This clone has only a few counts. The V and J genes are TRBV5-1 and TRBJ2-1; D may be TRBD2 (5 bases). Germline CDR1 and CDR2: SGHRS and YFSETQ. This CDR3 region has 14 residues. The V end lost 4 bases, the J end lost 0 bases, and 8 bases lay between the germline ends. In DNA form, the CDR3 reads TGCGCCAGCAGCACGGGGAGCTCCTACAATGAGCAGTTCTTC. Translating it yields CASSTGSSYNEQFF.